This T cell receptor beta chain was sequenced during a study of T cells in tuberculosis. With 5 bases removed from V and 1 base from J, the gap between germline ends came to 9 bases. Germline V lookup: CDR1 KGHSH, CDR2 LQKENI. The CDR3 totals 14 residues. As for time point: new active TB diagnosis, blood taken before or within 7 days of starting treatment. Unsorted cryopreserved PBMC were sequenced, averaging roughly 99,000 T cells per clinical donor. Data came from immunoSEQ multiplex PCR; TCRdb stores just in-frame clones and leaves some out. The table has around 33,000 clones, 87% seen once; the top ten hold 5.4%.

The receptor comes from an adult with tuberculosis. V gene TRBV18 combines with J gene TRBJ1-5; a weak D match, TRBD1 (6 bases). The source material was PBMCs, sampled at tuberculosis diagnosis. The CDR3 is CASSLGQSNQPQHF. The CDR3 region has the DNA TGTGCCAGCTCATTGGGACAAAGCAATCAGCCCCAGCATTTT.